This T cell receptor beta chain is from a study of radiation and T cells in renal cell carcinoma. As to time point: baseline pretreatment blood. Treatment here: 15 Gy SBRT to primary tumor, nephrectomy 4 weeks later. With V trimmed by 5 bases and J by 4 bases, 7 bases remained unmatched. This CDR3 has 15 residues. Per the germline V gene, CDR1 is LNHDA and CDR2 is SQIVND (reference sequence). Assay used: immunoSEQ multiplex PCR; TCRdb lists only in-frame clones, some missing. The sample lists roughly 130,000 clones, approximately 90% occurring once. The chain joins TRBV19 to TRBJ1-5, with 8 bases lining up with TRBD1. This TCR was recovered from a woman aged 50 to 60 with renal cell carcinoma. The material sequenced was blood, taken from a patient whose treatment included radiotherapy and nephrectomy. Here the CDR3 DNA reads TGTGCCAGTAGTCAGGGGGCAAGTGGGAATCAGCCCCAGCATTTT. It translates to CASSQGASGNQPQHF.